What follows are 19 T cell receptor beta chains derived from one specimen sequenced in a study of blood T cells in healthy people across ages. The authors ran a second PCR of roughly 6 to 12 cycles using a sample-barcoded 5' primer and a J-beta primer mix. In TCRdb, the 5' RACE reads were re-called with MiXCR into one record per CDR3 protein. The sample lists some 700,000 distinct CDR3 sequences, about 42% occurring once. Sequencing used blood. The receptors here all came from a woman aged 60-70 years in good health.

The chain has TRBV20-1 and TRBJ2-3; D may match TRBD1 or TRBD2 (5 bases each). Looked up from germline, CDR1 is DFQATT and CDR2 is SNEGSKA (reference sequence). Between the trimmed V and J ends, which lost 3 bases and 7 bases, there was a span of 14 bases. The CDR3 extends over 13 amino acids. CDR3 DNA: TGCAGTGCTAGCGTGGGACCTCGCCATACGCAGTATTTT. Its protein is CSASVGPRHTQYF.

This clonotype has just a few counts. The chain recombines TRBV7-2 with TRBJ2-5, with D uncertain. The V gene's germline CDR1 is SGHTA and CDR2 FQGNSA. The CDR3 totals 12 residues. V lost 5 bases and J 4 bases, leaving 8 bases between the germline ends. CDR3 region: CASSPYRETQYF. The DNA for the CDR3 is TGTGCCAGCAGCCCCTACCGAGAGACCCAGTACTTC.

This clonotype was counted between two and nine times. V is TRBV6-6 and J is TRBJ2-7, with unresolved D. CDR3 length: 13 amino acids. The V end lost 2 bases, the J end lost 2 bases, and 7 bases lay between the germline ends. Germline lookup yields CDR1 MNHNY and CDR2 SVGAGI (reference sequence). CDR3 residues: CASSYPLTYEQYF. DNA for the CDR3: TGTGCCAGCAGTTACCCTTTAACCTACGAGCAGTACTTC.

This sequence joins TRBV7-3 and TRBJ1-1, with D possibly being TRBD1 (5 bases). This CDR3 is 14 amino acids long. Germline V gene data show CDR1 as SGHTA and CDR2 as FQGTGA. Trimming removed 5 bases from V and 0 bases from J, with 10 bases in between. As DNA, the CDR3 is TGTGCCAGCAGCCCCCACAGGTTGAACACTGAAGCTTTCTTT. Translating it yields CASSPHRLNTEAFF.

This clonotype was detected once. J is TRBJ1-5 and V is TRBV30; no clear D gene. The germline V gene has CDR1 GTSNPN and CDR2 SVGIG (reference sequence). CDR3 size: 13 residues. The germline V and J ends were trimmed by 3 bases and 3 bases, with 9 bases remaining between them. The CDR3 DNA is TGTGCCTGGAGCGCCCGGGCCAATCAGCCCCAGCATTTT. Protein: CAWSARANQPQHF.

This clonotype showed up just a few times. V usage is TRBV20-1 and J usage is TRBJ1-6; possible D gene TRBD1, 5 bases. The CDR3 contains 14 residues. Deletions cut 1 base from V and 8 bases from J, with 12 bases between. CDR1 DFQATT and CDR2 SNEGSKA come from the germline V gene (reference sequence). CDR3 residues: CSARAGQTDSPLHF. In DNA, the CDR3 is TGCAGTGCTAGAGCAGGGCAAACGGATTCACCCCTCCACTTT.

Comments on this clonotype: The CDR3 ends on some other residue instead of the conserved phenylalanine or tryptophan, so this is likely a read error. The V and J genes are TRBV7-9 and TRBJ2-7, with unresolved D. V gave up 6 bases and J gave up 5 bases, with 14 bases separating them. Germline V CDR1 and CDR2: SEHNR, FQNEAQ (reference sequence). The CDR3 is 13 residues long. CDR3 amino acids: CASSSASAHEQYL. The CDR3 coding sequence is TGTGCCAGCAGTTCCGCCTCTGCCCACGAGCAGTACTTA.

This clonotype was seen a handful of times. This chain uses TRBV12-3 or TRBV12-4 with TRBJ2-7; 10 bases map to TRBD2. V shed 2 bases and J 0 bases; nucleotides not matched to a gene: 7. The CDR3 consists of 17 residues. CDR3 in amino acids: CASSLRTSGASSYEQYF. The CDR3 DNA reads as TGTGCCAGCAGTTTACGTACTAGCGGGGCGAGCTCCTACGAGCAGTACTTC.

The V and J genes are TRBV6-5 and TRBJ2-7; 9 nucleotides agree with TRBD1. This CDR3 is 18 amino acids long. The J segment lost 0 bases and the V segment lost 4 bases, leaving 13 bases of the junction unmatched. Germline CDR1 and CDR2: MNHEY and SVGAGI. Written as DNA, the CDR3 is TGTGCCAGCAGTTTGGGGGAACACAGGGGGCCGAGCTCCTACGAGCAGTACTTC. It is translated as CASSLGEHRGPSSYEQYF.

This clonotype was seen only a few times. One junction end does not reproduce the germline sequence, and a read error may be involved. The chain employs TRBV30 and TRBJ2-5; possibly TRBD1 for D (6 bases). Per the germline V gene, CDR1 is GTSNPN and CDR2 is SVGIG (reference sequence). The CDR3 has 12 residues. In DNA form, the CDR3 reads TGTGCCGGGAGTCCGACAGGAGGGACCCAGTACTTC. It encodes CAGSPTGGTQYF.

With regard to this clonotype: Just one base apart from a much larger clone, this may be a read error. V and J are TRBV29-1 and TRBJ2-7; 9 bases agree with TRBD1. Germline V gene sequence: CDR1 SQVTM, CDR2 ANQGSEA. The CDR3 extends over 17 amino acids. In DNA, the CDR3 is TGCAGGGGATCCGGGACAGGGCCTTCCTTCTCCTACAATGAGCAGTACTTC. Amino acids: CRGSGTGPSFSYNEQYF.

J is TRBJ2-1 and V is TRBV7-9; D call uncertain. V lost 1 base and J 9 bases, leaving 16 bases between the germline ends. CDR1 is SEHNR and CDR2 is FQNEAQ in the germline V gene (reference sequence). The CDR3 is 15 residues long. DNA of the CDR3: TGTGCCAGCAGCTTAGGGCCCCTTGATGTATTTGAGCAGTTCTTC. It encodes CASSLGPLDVFEQFF.

This clonotype turned up a few times. The V gene is TRBV4-2, the J gene TRBJ2-7, with D maybe TRBD2 (6 bases). Germline V gene lookup returns CDR1 LGHNA and CDR2 YNFKEQ. V lost 0 bases and J 2 bases, leaving 17 bases between the germline ends. The CDR3 has 17 residues. CDR3 bases: TGTGCCAGCAGCCAAGATCTGAGTCGGGGGAGCCCCTACGAGCAGTACTTC. Amino acid sequence: CASSQDLSRGSPYEQYF.

The chain has TRBV7-9 and TRBJ1-1; D gene uncertain. The CDR3 covers 12 residues. The V end was cut by 1 base, the J end by 6 bases, with 6 bases between. The V gene's germline CDR1 is SEHNR and CDR2 FQNEAQ (reference sequence). CDR3 residues: CASSLGGAEAFF. In DNA form, the CDR3 reads TGTGCCAGCAGCTTAGGGGGTGCTGAAGCTTTCTTT.

This clonotype came up a few times. V usage is TRBV15 and J usage is TRBJ2-3; the D gene could be TRBD1 or TRBD2 (5 bases each). Germline CDR1 LNHNV, CDR2 YYDKDF (reference sequence). V lost 2 bases, J lost 2 bases, and 8 bases lay in between. This CDR3 is 14 amino acids long. CDR3 protein: CATSRRGATDTQYF. CDR3 coding DNA: TGTGCCACCAGCAGAAGGGGAGCCACAGATACGCAGTATTTT.

The V gene is TRBV3-1, the J gene TRBJ2-3; 11 positions agree with TRBD2. In germline, CDR1 is LGHDT, CDR2 YNNKEL (reference sequence). The CDR3 is 17 amino acids. V shed 0 bases and J 6 bases; nucleotides not matched to a gene: 8. CDR3 bases: TGTGCCAGCAGCCAAGATATAGCGGGGGGGCCGTGGGATACGCAGTATTTT. Its protein is CASSQDIAGGPWDTQYF.

This clonotype was counted once. J is TRBJ2-3 and V is TRBV7-9; D may be TRBD1 or TRBD2 (7 bases each). CDR3 length: 16 residues. V shed 5 bases and J shed 2 bases, with 17 bases lying between them. The germline CDR1 and CDR2 sequences are SEHNR and FQNEAQ (reference sequence). DNA of the CDR3: TGTGCCAGCAGCCCGTGGGAGGGGGCCTTCACAGATACGCAGTATTTT. Protein product: CASSPWEGAFTDTQYF.

This chain links TRBV2 with TRBJ2-1; 7 nucleotides align to TRBD2. The CDR3 has 15 amino acids. Germline V gene lookup returns CDR1 SNHLY and CDR2 FYNNEI. Unmatched junction bases numbered 5, after V lost 3 bases and J lost 3 bases. The DNA of the CDR3 is TGTGCCAGCAGTGATCCTAGCGGCCTCTACAATGAGCAGTTCTTC. Translated, it gives CASSDPSGLYNEQFF.

The table lists this clonotype with a count of one. The rearrangement links TRBV5-4 to TRBJ2-4; possibly TRBD2 for D (6 bases). Judging by the DNA end, TRBJ2-7 fits better; the J call may be wrong. The CDR3 has 14 amino acids. Germline V gene data show CDR1 as SGHNT and CDR2 as YYREEE (reference sequence). In nucleotides, the CDR3 is TGTGCCAGCAGCTTGGGGGTCGGCGGGGACGAGCAGTACTTC. Translating gives CASSLGVGGDEQYF.